The present TCR beta chain was sequenced within a study of blood T cell repertoires in COVID-19. Turning to the study itself: Samples of COVID-19 (acute and convalescent) were obtained from the United States, Italy and Spain. Nucleic acid was either cDNA or gDNA, and it came from T cells, B-cell-depleted T cells, or PBMCs.

In this sample, this clone turned up once. The length of the CDR3 is 15 residues. CDR1 and CDR2 (germline): MDHEN, SYDVKM. V shed 3 bases and J shed 4 bases, with 13 bases lying between them. TCRdb keeps only in-frame clones here, not all; method: immunoSEQ multiplex PCR. The data contain about 250,000 clones, roughly 86% of them singletons. The rearrangement joins TRBV28 to TRBJ1-5; no reliable D call. Material: peripheral blood. This TCR derives from a woman aged 55-75 years who had recovered from COVID-19. The CDR3, as DNA: TGTGCCAGCAGTTTTGGGCATTTCGGTAATCAGCCCCAGCATTTT. Its translation is CASSFGHFGNQPQHF.